What follows are 26 T cell receptor beta chains derived from one specimen sequenced in a study of OX40 agonist ivuxolimab in advanced cancers. Data came from immunoSEQ multiplex PCR; TCRdb stores just in-frame clones and leaves some out. The table shows tens of thousands of clones, with 89% occurring only once. The sample consisted of CD4+ or CD8+ T cells sorted from blood, taken in a trial of the OX40 agonist ivuxolimab. The receptors originated from an adult with an advanced solid tumor such as melanoma, head and neck, liver or kidney cancer.

The CDR3 bases are TGTGCCAGCAGTCCTACCGGACAGGCCACTAACTATGGCTACACCTTC. This sequence encodes CASSPTGQATNYGYTF. This chain joins TRBV6-6 and TRBJ1-2, with 7 positions matching TRBD1. This CDR3 has 16 residues. Germline values: CDR1 MNHNY, CDR2 SVGAGI (reference sequence). After removal of 5 bases from V and 0 bases from J, the junction contained 9 bases not matched to a gene.

This rearrangement joins TRBV10-3 to TRBJ1-5; D gene ambiguous. The CDR3 totals 14 residues. CDR1 is ENHRY, CDR2 SYGVKD, per germline. Deletions cut 0 bases from V and 7 bases from J, with 10 bases between. CDR3 sequence reads: CAISESTGNQPQHF. DNA for the CDR3: TGTGCCATCAGTGAGTCAACGGGAAACCAGCCCCAGCATTTT.

The rearrangement joins TRBV5-1 to TRBJ1-1, with 8 bases identical to TRBD1. The CDR3 is 13 amino acids. V shed 0 bases and J 8 bases; nucleotides not matched to a gene: 3. The germline V gene has CDR1 SGHRS and CDR2 YFSETQ. This CDR3 is CASSLADRGEAFF. The CDR3 nucleotides are TGCGCCAGCAGCTTGGCCGACAGGGGCGAAGCTTTCTTT.

The chain carries TRBV5-4 and TRBJ2-1, with D possibly matching TRBD2 (6 bases). V was shortened by 4 bases and J by 3 bases, with 20 bases between the two germline ends. Germline V gene data show CDR1 as SGHNT and CDR2 as YYREEE (reference sequence). The CDR3 has 17 amino acids. The CDR3 DNA sequence: TGTGCCAGCAGCCCGGAGAGCGGGCTGGGCTTCTACAATGAGCAGTTCTTC. Encoded protein: CASSPESGLGFYNEQFF.

The gene calls are TRBV19 and TRBJ2-7, with 10 bases identical to TRBD1. Germline trimming cut 5 bases from V and 7 bases from J; bases unmatched to any gene: 11. Germline assignment: CDR1 LNHDA and CDR2 SQIVND (reference sequence). The CDR3 has 15 amino acids. In DNA form, the CDR3 reads TGTGCCAGTAGTTCCGTAGGCGGACAGGGGGGTGAGCAGTACTTC. It is translated as CASSSVGGQGGEQYF.

The V and J genes are TRBV7-9 and TRBJ2-5; TRBD1 aligns across 10 bases. Losses at the gene ends were 5 bases for V and 5 bases for J; bases not matched to a gene: 8. Germline lookup yields CDR1 SEHNR and CDR2 FQNEAQ (reference sequence). The CDR3 loop spans 15 amino acids. The chain's CDR3 is CASSQRTGGLETQYF. In DNA form, the CDR3 reads TGTGCCAGCAGCCAAAGGACAGGGGGGTTGGAGACCCAGTACTTC. Using reference TRBV7-9 and TRBJ2-5 for the parts outside the CDR3, the full variable domain is DTGVSQNPRHKITKRGQNVTFRCDPISEHNRLYWYRQTLGQGPEFLTYFQNEAQLEKSRLLSDRFSAERPKGSFSTLEIQRTEQGDSAMYLCASSQRTGGLETQYFGPGTRLLVL.

The chain carries TRBV4-1 and TRBJ1-5, with 7 bases identical to TRBD1. This CDR3 contains 14 residues. Germline assignment: CDR1 MGHRA and CDR2 YSYEKL. The ends lost 5 bases at V and 6 bases at J; junction bases unmatched: 7. This CDR3 is CASSATTGFQPQHF. The CDR3 DNA follows: TGCGCCAGCAGCGCCACGACAGGGTTTCAGCCCCAGCATTTT.

The V gene is TRBV9, the J gene TRBJ2-3; 8 bases are shared with TRBD2. This CDR3 region has 14 residues. V shed 4 bases, J shed 4 bases, and the junction held 5 bases outside the gene matches. Germline V gene lookup returns CDR1 SGDLS and CDR2 YYNGEE. This CDR3 reads CASSKAGAADTQYF. DNA of the CDR3: TGTGCCAGCAGCAAAGCGGGAGCCGCAGATACGCAGTATTTT.

The rearrangement links TRBV27 to TRBJ1-6, with a possible D match to TRBD1 (5 bases). The ends were cut back, 6 bases at V and 10 bases at J, with 16 bases in the middle. The CDR3 totals 14 residues. Germline lookup yields CDR1 MNHEY and CDR2 SMNVEV (reference sequence). The CDR3 reads CASSRNPGPSPLHF. Written as DNA, the CDR3 is TGTGCCAGCAGCAGGAACCCGGGACCCTCACCCCTCCACTTT.

The gene calls are TRBV7-2 and TRBJ2-7; maybe TRBD2 (5 bases). The CDR3 contains 14 residues. Looked up from germline, CDR1 is SGHTA and CDR2 is FQGNSA. V was cut by 7 bases and J by 3 bases, with 16 bases left in between. For the CDR3, the DNA is TGTGCCAGCACACGAGGCGGGCGCCTCTACGAGCAGTACTTC. This codes for CASTRGGRLYEQYF.

This chain joins TRBV5-5 and TRBJ1-5; D is perhaps TRBD1 (6 bases). The germline V gene has CDR1 SGHKS and CDR2 YYEKEE (reference sequence). The V end was cut by 4 bases, the J end by 6 bases, with 23 bases between. This CDR3 region has 17 residues. CDR3 amino acids: CASSPWGGQGWPQPQHF. The CDR3 bases are TGTGCCAGCAGCCCCTGGGGTGGGCAGGGGTGGCCTCAGCCCCAGCATTTT. The variable domain in full, completed from reference TRBV5-5 and TRBJ1-5, reads DAGVTQSPTHLIKTRGQQVTLRCSPISGHKSVSWYQQVLGQGPQFIFQYYEKEERGRGNFPDRFSARQFPNYSSELNVNALLLGDSALYLCASSPWGGQGWPQPQHFGDGTRLSIL.

This clone was seen more than once but under ten times. This chain connects TRBV19 to TRBJ1-6; 7 bases are a match to TRBD1. The CDR3 sequence is 14 residues long. V lost 2 bases and J lost 6; bases outside the gene matches: 1. The germline V gene encodes CDR1 LNHDA and CDR2 SQIVND (reference sequence). The CDR3 sequence is CASSINRGNSPLHF. DNA of the CDR3: TGTGCCAGTAGTATAAACAGGGGTAATTCACCCCTCCACTTT.

V usage is TRBV7-8 and J usage is TRBJ1-1, with D possibly TRBD1 on 5 matching bases. V shed 4 bases and J shed 4 bases, with 10 bases lying between them. The length of the CDR3 is 13 residues. Germline V CDR1 and CDR2: SGHVS, FQNEAQ. This CDR3 is CASSSGWGTEAFF. For the CDR3, the DNA is TGTGCCAGCAGCTCAGGGTGGGGCACTGAAGCTTTCTTT.

The J gene is TRBJ1-5, the V gene TRBV29-1, with D uncertain. V was trimmed by 3 bases and J by 6 bases, leaving 6 bases between them. The V gene's germline CDR1 is SQVTM and CDR2 ANQGSEA. There are 11 residues in the CDR3. CDR3 sequence reads: CSVEGPQPQHF. CDR3 bases: TGCAGCGTTGAGGGTCCTCAGCCCCAGCATTTT.

The rearrangement uses TRBV2 and TRBJ2-7, with D perhaps TRBD1 (5 bases). With 4 bases removed from V and 0 bases from J, the gap between germline ends came to 13 bases. Looked up from germline, CDR1 is SNHLY and CDR2 is FYNNEI. The CDR3 is 15 residues long. DNA for the CDR3: TGTGCCAGCAGTGGTAGGGGCAGGGTCTCCTACGAGCAGTACTTC. Protein product: CASSGRGRVSYEQYF.

This clone was seen a single time. The chain has TRBV7-2 and TRBJ1-5; D unresolved. This CDR3 has 14 residues. Germline lookup yields CDR1 SGHTA and CDR2 FQGNSA. The V gene lost 1 base and the J gene lost 4 bases, with 8 bases spanning the gap. The CDR3 sequence is CASSLVGQNQPQHF. The CDR3 coding sequence is TGTGCCAGCAGCTTAGTAGGGCAGAATCAGCCCCAGCATTTT. The entire variable domain, with the rest obtained from reference TRBV7-2 and TRBJ1-5, is as follows: GAGVSQSPSNKVTEKGKDVELRCDPISGHTALYWYRQSLGQGLEFLIYFQGNSAPDKSGLPSDRFSAERTGGSVSTLTIQRTQQEDSAVYLCASSLVGQNQPQHFGDGTRLSIL.

This sequence joins TRBV6-5 and TRBJ2-1; TRBD2 matches at 9 bases. V shed 6 bases and J 7 bases; nucleotides not matched to a gene: 4. Germline V gene sequence: CDR1 MNHEY, CDR2 SVGAGI. This CDR3 is 13 amino acids long. The CDR3 here is CASRRTSVNEQFF. Here the CDR3 DNA reads TGTGCCAGCAGAAGGACTAGCGTAAATGAGCAGTTCTTC.

This sequence joins TRBV6-6 and TRBJ1-2, with D possibly matching TRBD1 (5 bases). Trimming left V 0 bases short and J 4 bases short, with 15 bases between. Germline V gene sequence: CDR1 MNHNY, CDR2 SVGAGI (reference sequence). This CDR3 has 16 residues. In DNA, the CDR3 is TGTGCCAGCAGTTACTCGTCCCAGGGAGAAATCTATGGCTACACCTTC. Translation: CASSYSSQGEIYGYTF.

The CDR3 loop is CASTGGRNQPQHF. CDR3 sequence (DNA): TGTGCCAGCACCGGGGGTAGGAATCAGCCCCAGCATTTT. V and J are TRBV2 and TRBJ1-5; D is perhaps TRBD1 (5 bases). This CDR3 region has 13 residues. Germline loops: CDR1 SNHLY, CDR2 FYNNEI. V lost 7 bases to trimming and J lost 4 bases, with 11 bases between them.

This chain connects TRBV7-3 to TRBJ2-7; 10 bases agree with TRBD1. The ends lost 5 bases at V and 2 bases at J; junction bases unmatched: 6. Germline-derived CDR1 and CDR2 are SGHTA and FQGTGA. The CDR3 has 15 amino acids. For the CDR3, the DNA is TGTGCCAGCAGCAAGGACAGGGGGGAAGCCTACGAGCAGTACTTC. Translated: CASSKDRGEAYEQYF.

This clone was observed once. The chain links TRBV5-5 to TRBJ1-5; D not resolved. The V and J ends lost 1 base and 3 bases respectively, with 8 bases between them. Germline lookup yields CDR1 SGHKS and CDR2 YYEKEE (reference sequence). The CDR3 runs to 14 residues. This chain's CDR3 is CASSLYVANQPQHF. In nucleotides, the CDR3 is TGTGCCAGCAGCTTGTACGTTGCCAATCAGCCCCAGCATTTT.

V usage is TRBV7-3 and J usage is TRBJ2-5; D is possibly TRBD1 or TRBD2 (6 bases each). V lost 6 bases, J lost 5 bases, and 13 bases lay in between. CDR1 SGHTA and CDR2 FQGTGA come from the germline V gene. The CDR3 totals 13 residues. Here the CDR3 reads CASSTLGGETQYF. The CDR3 DNA is TGTGCCAGCAGTACCCTAGGGGGGGAGACCCAGTACTTC.

This clone was counted between two and nine times. The chain links TRBV6-5 to TRBJ1-6; 7 nucleotides agree with TRBD1. Looked up from germline, CDR1 is MNHEY and CDR2 is SVGAGI. The V and J ends lost 9 bases and 7 bases, in that order; junction bases with no gene match: 6. There are 13 residues in the CDR3. CDR3 coding DNA: TGTGCCAGTATGACAGGGCTGAATTCACCCCTCCACTTT. Its protein product is CASMTGLNSPLHF.

This chain links TRBV4-1 with TRBJ2-4; tentative D call: TRBD1 (6 bases). Germline CDR1 reads MGHRA; CDR2 reads YSYEKL. V lost 1 base and J 4 bases, leaving 11 bases between the germline ends. The CDR3 consists of 15 residues. For the CDR3, the DNA is TGCGCCAGCAGCCAAGGCCCAGGGGAAAAAAACATTCAGTACTTC. Translating it yields CASSQGPGEKNIQYF.

The chain links TRBV11-3 to TRBJ2-5; unclear D gene. There are 15 residues in the CDR3. CDR1 SGHNT and CDR2 YENEEA come from the germline V gene. Deletions cut 5 bases from V and 1 base from J, with 14 bases between. Written as DNA, the CDR3 is TGTGCCAGCAGCCCCCGCAGTTGGCCCCAAGAGACCCAGTACTTC. Translating it yields CASSPRSWPQETQYF. Complete variable domain (other parts from reference TRBV11-3 and TRBJ2-5): EAGVVQSPRYKIIEKKQPVAFWCNPISGHNTLYWYLQNLGQGPELLIRYENEEAVDDSQLPKDRFSAERLKGVDSTLKIQPAELGDSAVYLCASSPRSWPQETQYFGPGTRLLVL.

This clone has a handful of counts. This chain's CDR3 is CASSPVPEAPWAFF. The CDR3 DNA follows: TGTGCCAGCTCACCTGTACCTGAGGCCCCATGGGCTTTCTTT. The chain couples TRBV18 to TRBJ1-1; the D is unclear. Germline CDR1 and CDR2: KGHSH and LQKENI. This CDR3 spans 14 amino acids. V was shortened by 3 bases and J by 11 bases, with 19 bases between the two germline ends. Full variable domain (rest looked up from reference TRBV18 and TRBJ1-1): NAGVMQNPRHLVRRRGQEARLRCSPMKGHSHVYWYRQLPEEGLKFMVYLQKENIIDESGMPKERFSAEFPKEGPSILRIQQVVRGDSAAYFCASSPVPEAPWAFFGQGTRLTVV.